This T cell receptor beta chain appears in the sequencing data of a study of identical twins. Study-wide findings and caveats: The study reached conclusions through statistical analysis that was cross-sectional, not following the same donors. Clonotypes of the beta chain that were abundant in cord blood carried fewer insertions (memory repertoires showed none).

Details on this clonotype: The antigen remains unidentified.

TCRdb re-called the 5' RACE reads through MiXCR, storing one row per CDR3 protein. The sample yields hundreds of thousands of distinct CDR3 sequences, about a fifth seen once. The trim removed 5 bases at V and 4 bases at J, leaving 9 bases unmatched. CDR1 is DFQATT and CDR2 is SNEGSKA in the germline V gene (reference sequence). The CDR3 totals 14 residues. These data were also filed under a second study, of yellow fever vaccine responses in identical twins. From that report: Reportedly, twins' vaccine T cell responses looked partly convergent and partly personalized.

Specimen: CD4+ T cells sorted from blood. The V gene is TRBV20-1, the J gene TRBJ1-1; TRBD1 agrees at 8 bases. The sequence was obtained from a woman in her late teens or twenties in good health. The CDR3 bases are TGCAGTGCTTTAAGGACAGGGCTGGCCACTGAAGCTTTCTTT. This translates into CSALRTGLATEAFF.